These 14 T cell receptor beta chains originate from one sample sequenced in a study of blood T cell repertoires in COVID-19. Here immunoSEQ multiplex PCR was the method, and the copy in TCRdb shows in-frame clones only, minus some. The sample lists under 500,000 clones; around 88% were seen once. Sequencing used peripheral blood. Source of these receptors: a woman aged 30 to 39 with acute or convalescent COVID-19.

CDR3 sequence (DNA): TGTGCCAGCAGTTTTGATTGGACAGGAAGCACAGATACGCAGTATTTT. Its translation is CASSFDWTGSTDTQYF. This chain connects TRBV28 to TRBJ2-3, with 7 bases lining up with TRBD1. V shed 3 bases and J 0 bases; nucleotides not matched to a gene: 6. This CDR3 has 16 residues. Germline V lookup: CDR1 MDHEN, CDR2 SYDVKM.

This chain connects TRBV18 to TRBJ2-3; a possible D gene is TRBD1 (6 bases). Trimming stripped 4 bases from V and 7 bases from J, with 21 bases between. This CDR3 is 16 amino acids long. Germline CDR1 KGHSH, CDR2 LQKENI. Here the CDR3 DNA reads TGTGCCAGCTCACATCCCCGGGACATTGTACCCCATACGCAGTATTTT. Translated: CASSHPRDIVPHTQYF. The variable domain in full, completed from reference TRBV18 and TRBJ2-3, reads NAGVMQNPRHLVRRRGQEARLRCSPMKGHSHVYWYRQLPEEGLKFMVYLQKENIIDESGMPKERFSAEFPKEGPSILRIQQVVRGDSAAYFCASSHPRDIVPHTQYFGPGTRLTVL.

V gene TRBV28 combines with J gene TRBJ1-2; TRBD1 might be the D (5 bases). Germline V gene sequence: CDR1 MDHEN, CDR2 SYDVKM. This CDR3 region has 15 residues. With 5 bases removed from V and 1 base from J, the gap between germline ends came to 14 bases. The CDR3 loop reads CASSPRRTRNYGYTF. DNA of the CDR3: TGTGCCAGCAGTCCCCGTCGGACACGTAACTATGGCTACACCTTC.

This chain joins TRBV3-1 (or the pseudogene TRBV3-2) and TRBJ1-2; no clear D gene. The germline V gene has CDR1 LGHDT and CDR2 YNNKEL (reference sequence). The CDR3 is 12 amino acids. The V gene lost 3 bases and the J gene lost 4 bases, with 6 bases spanning the gap. The CDR3 region has the DNA TGTGCCAGCAGCCAGTACAGCTATGGCTACACCTTC. Protein product: CASSQYSYGYTF.

Here the CDR3 reads CASSEERQTPYGYTF. The CDR3 bases are TGTGCCAGCAGTGAAGAAAGGCAGACTCCGTATGGCTACACCTTC. The V call is TRBV6-1, the J call TRBJ1-2; D call uncertain. The CDR3 spans 15 residues. V lost 1 base to trimming and J lost 5 bases, with 14 bases between them. Per the germline V gene, CDR1 is MNHNS and CDR2 is SASEGT.

The V gene is TRBV11-1, the J gene TRBJ1-1; possible D gene TRBD1, 5 bases. V was cut by 6 bases and J by 1 base, with 9 bases left in between. Per germline, CDR1 SGHAT and CDR2 FQDESV (reference sequence). The CDR3 has 13 amino acids. CDR3: CASSSQANTEAFF. Here the CDR3 DNA reads TGTGCCAGCAGTTCACAGGCGAACACTGAAGCTTTCTTT.

The chain combines TRBV30 with TRBJ1-3; 7 nucleotides agree with TRBD1. V lost 5 bases, J lost 3 bases, and 10 bases stayed unmatched. The CDR3 loop spans 15 amino acids. Looked up from germline, CDR1 is GTSNPN and CDR2 is SVGIG (reference sequence). The CDR3 DNA reads as TGTGCCTGGGAGGGGAAGGGGGCAGGTGGAAACACCATATATTTT. Protein: CAWEGKGAGGNTIYF.

This clone was seen once. The rearrangement joins TRBV5-4 to TRBJ1-3; D is perhaps TRBD1 (5 bases). V was clipped by 4 bases and J by 0 bases, with 14 bases between them. Germline V gene data show CDR1 as SGHNT and CDR2 as YYREEE (reference sequence). CDR3 length: 16 amino acids. The CDR3, as DNA: TGTGCCAGCAGCCGAGAAGACAGCTCCTCTGGAAACACCATATATTTT. Translation: CASSREDSSSGNTIYF.

The chain recombines TRBV6-5 with TRBJ2-1; TRBD2 matches 7 bases. The V segment lost 3 bases and the J segment 3 bases; nucleotides outside the gene matches: 2. The germline V gene has CDR1 MNHEY and CDR2 SVGAGI. This CDR3 contains 14 residues. The CDR3, as DNA: TGTGCCAGCAGTTATGCGGGAGTCTACAATGAGCAGTTCTTC. Amino acids: CASSYAGVYNEQFF.

CDR3 nucleotide sequence: TGTGCCAGCAGCCAAGATCTAGGACTAGCGGGGGGAAGGATAGATACGCAGTATTTT. It is translated as CASSQDLGLAGGRIDTQYF. This chain links TRBV3-1 (or the pseudogene TRBV3-2) with TRBJ2-3, with TRBD2 identical over 14 bases. Germline CDR1 is LGHDT and CDR2 is YNNKEL (reference sequence). CDR3 length equals 19 residues. V lost 0 bases, J lost 5 bases, and 10 bases stayed unmatched.

The chain employs TRBV9 and TRBJ2-7, with 10 bases aligning to TRBD2. The CDR3 sequence is 15 residues long. Germline V gene lookup returns CDR1 SGDLS and CDR2 YYNGEE. After removal of 3 bases from V and 3 bases from J, the junction contained 6 bases not matched to a gene. The CDR3 reads CASSDGGTSDYEQYF. For the CDR3, the DNA is TGTGCCAGCAGCGATGGCGGGACTAGCGACTACGAGCAGTACTTC.

This clone was seen just once. The V and J genes are TRBV18 and TRBJ1-2; D remains ambiguous. Trimming cost V 2 bases and J 0 bases, with 7 bases left between them. Germline-derived CDR1 and CDR2 are KGHSH and LQKENI. CDR3 length equals 14 residues. The chain's CDR3 is CASSPDGANYGYTF. CDR3 DNA sequence: TGTGCCAGCTCACCAGACGGAGCTAACTATGGCTACACCTTC. The whole variable domain, filled in from reference TRBV18 and TRBJ1-2, reads NAGVMQNPRHLVRRRGQEARLRCSPMKGHSHVYWYRQLPEEGLKFMVYLQKENIIDESGMPKERFSAEFPKEGPSILRIQQVVRGDSAAYFCASSPDGANYGYTFGSGTRLTVV.

There are a few counts of this clone. V is TRBV2 and J is TRBJ1-1; the match to TRBD1 covers 8 bases. J lost 1 base, V lost 3 bases, and 1 base had no gene match. Germline V gene data show CDR1 as SNHLY and CDR2 as FYNNEI. CDR3 length: 14 amino acids. This chain's CDR3 is CASSEGQANTEAFF. DNA for the CDR3: TGTGCCAGCAGTGAGGGACAGGCGAACACTGAAGCTTTCTTT.

This sequence joins TRBV6-5 and TRBJ2-7, with 7 bases identical to TRBD2. Germline V gene data show CDR1 as MNHEY and CDR2 as SVGAGI. CDR3 length: 14 amino acids. Losses at the gene ends were 6 bases for V and 4 bases for J; bases not matched to a gene: 9. The CDR3 sequence is CASSSGLGVYEQYF. The CDR3 nucleotides are TGTGCCAGCAGCTCCGGACTAGGGGTATACGAGCAGTACTTC.